This passage covers 2 T cell receptor beta chains from one sample sequenced in a study of blood T cell repertoires in COVID-19. Sequenced by immunoSEQ multiplex PCR; TCRdb stores in-frame clones only, minus some. Among approximately 290,000 clones listed, roughly nine tenths were seen once. Sample: peripheral blood. The receptors were sampled from a woman aged 25 to 39 with COVID-19, enrolled during active disease.

This rearrangement joins TRBV7-9 to TRBJ1-2, with D uncertain. Per germline, CDR1 SEHNR and CDR2 FQNEAQ (reference sequence). The V and J ends lost 1 base and 4 bases respectively, with 10 bases between them. CDR3 length: 14 residues. Here the CDR3 DNA reads TGTGCCAGCAGCTTAGTAACAACCTCCTATGGCTACACCTTC. This encodes CASSLVTTSYGYTF. The full variable domain, rest sourced from reference TRBV7-9 and TRBJ1-2, is DTGVSQNPRHKITKRGQNVTFRCDPISEHNRLYWYRQTLGQGPEFLTYFQNEAQLEKSRLLSDRFSAERPKGSFSTLEIQRTEQGDSAMYLCASSLVTTSYGYTFGSGTRLTVV.

The CDR3 loop is CASSWRAADTQYF. CDR3 bases: TGCGCCAGCAGCTGGAGAGCGGCAGATACGCAGTATTTT. The chain has TRBV5-1 and TRBJ2-3; possible D gene TRBD2, 5 bases. V was clipped by 3 bases and J by 4 bases, with 9 bases between them. Germline CDR1 and CDR2: SGHRS and YFSETQ. This CDR3 is 13 amino acids long.